These T cell receptor beta chains were read from a single sample in a study of blood T cell repertoires in COVID-19. Only in-frame clones appear in the TCRdb table, and some are missing; sequencing was by immunoSEQ multiplex PCR. The sample has roughly 100,000 clones, 65% to 90% seen once. Sequenced material: peripheral blood. The receptors originated from a man in his forties or fifties with acute or convalescent COVID-19. Each CDR3 is given with its conserved first and last residue. A D gene is named only where the DNA matches it firmly. Rows may omit the clone size; those that give it use once, few, many or a size class.

size: .
length: 13
J: TRBJ2-3
D: TRBD2
V: TRBV19
DNA: TGTGCCAGTACTCTAGCGGGGGGAGATACGCAGTATTTT
CDR3: CASTLAGGDTQYF

size: .
length: 15
J: TRBJ1-2
D: TRBD1
V: TRBV11-3
DNA: TGTGCCAGCAGCGCCGGGACAGGAACTAACTATGGCTACACCTTC
CDR3: CASSAGTGTNYGYTF

size: .
length: 15
J: TRBJ2-1
D: TRBD2
V: TRBV4-1
DNA: TGCGCCAGCAGCCAGCTCACGGGAGGGGGCAATGAGCAGTTCTTC
CDR3: CASSQLTGGGNEQFF

size: .
length: 14
J: TRBJ1-2
D: TRBD1
V: TRBV9
DNA: TGTGCCAGCAGCGTACACAGGGGGGCCGGTGGCTACACCTTC
CDR3: CASSVHRGAGGYTF

size: .
length: 13
J: TRBJ1-6
D: .
V: TRBV19
DNA: TGTGCCAGTAAGTGGTGGCAAAATTCACCCCTCCACTTT
CDR3: CASKWWQNSPLHF

size: .
length: 14
J: TRBJ2-7
D: TRBD1
V: TRBV5-1
DNA: TGCGCCAGCAGCCTGGGACAGGGGGGCTACGAGCAGTACTTC
CDR3: CASSLGQGGYEQYF

size: .
length: 16
J: TRBJ2-7
D: .
V: TRBV19
DNA: TGTGCCAGTAGTATTCCCCCCGGGGTTTCGCCCTACGAGCAGTACTTC
CDR3: CASSIPPGVSPYEQYF

size: few
length: 16
J: TRBJ1-1
D: .
V: TRBV4-1
DNA: TGCGCCAGCAGCCAAGATGTTTACAGGGTGGTCACTGAAGCTTTCTTT
CDR3: CASSQDVYRVVTEAFF

size: .
length: 17
J: TRBJ2-1
D: TRBD2
V: TRBV7-9
DNA: TGTGCCAGCAGCCCCGAACTGACTAGCGGGAGGACGGATGAGCAGTTCTTC
CDR3: CASSPELTSGRTDEQFF

size: once
length: 19
J: TRBJ1-2
D: .
V: TRBV7-2
DNA: TGTGCCAGCAGCTTAGCGCCCGTGTCCGGCTCCCTAGGGGCCTATGGCTACACCTTC
CDR3: CASSLAPVSGSLGAYGYTF

size: .
length: 14
J: TRBJ1-2
D: TRBD1
V: TRBV29-1
DNA: TGCAGCGTGGTTGGACAGGGGCCTAACTATGGCTACACCTTC
CDR3: CSVVGQGPNYGYTF

size: once
length: 17
J: TRBJ1-3
D: .
V: TRBV6-1
DNA: TGTGCCAGCAGTGAAGCGCACGGGGGAAGCTCTGGAAACACCATATATTTT
CDR3: CASSEAHGGSSGNTIYF

size: .
length: 14
J: TRBJ2-5
D: TRBD2
V: TRBV5-4
DNA: TGTGCCAGCAGCTTGGCGGGGGGTGGGGAGACCCAGTACTTC
CDR3: CASSLAGGGETQYF

size: .
length: 12
J: TRBJ2-7
D: .
V: TRBV5-4
DNA: TGTGCCAGCAGCTCGGGACATTCCGAGCAGTACTTC
CDR3: CASSSGHSEQYF

size: .
length: 16
J: TRBJ1-1
D: .
V: TRBV3-1/TRBV3-2
DNA: TGTGCCAGCAGCTCGGTGGGGGGGATCGGGAACACTGAAGCTTTCTTT
CDR3: CASSSVGGIGNTEAFF

size: .
length: 14
J: TRBJ2-7
D: .
V: TRBV28
DNA: TGTGCCAGCAGTTTAGGGAGGCTTGCCTACGAGCAGTACTTC
CDR3: CASSLGRLAYEQYF

size: .
length: 15
J: TRBJ2-3
D: TRBD2
V: TRBV6-5
DNA: TGTGCCAGCACCGGAGGGACTAGCGGCACAGATACGCAGTATTTT
CDR3: CASTGGTSGTDTQYF

size: .
length: 15
J: TRBJ1-1
D: .
V: TRBV6-4
DNA: TGTGCCAGCAGTGACTCGGGGGGAACTATCGCTGAAGCTTTCTTT
CDR3: CASSDSGGTIAEAFF

size: few
length: 14
J: TRBJ2-7
D: TRBD2
V: TRBV15
DNA: TGTGCCACCAGCAGCCCTAGCGGCTCCTACGAGCAGTACTTC
CDR3: CATSSPSGSYEQYF

size: .
length: 10
J: TRBJ1-2
D: .
V: TRBV6-6
DNA: TGTGCCAGCACAGGGCCTGGCTACACCTTC
CDR3: CASTGPGYTF

size: once
length: 15
J: TRBJ2-3
D: TRBD2
V: TRBV9
DNA: TGTGCCAGCAGCGCCTATAGCGGGAGCACAGATACGCAGTATTTT
CDR3: CASSAYSGSTDTQYF

size: .
length: 13
J: TRBJ2-4
D: TRBD2
V: TRBV30
DNA: TGTGCCTGGACTAGCGGGGGGAAAAACATTCAGTACTTC
CDR3: CAWTSGGKNIQYF

size: few
length: 15
J: TRBJ2-3
D: TRBD1
V: TRBV14
DNA: TGTGCCAGCAGCCAACTACAGGGGAGCACAGATACGCAGTATTTT
CDR3: CASSQLQGSTDTQYF

size: .
length: 15
J: TRBJ1-1
D: TRBD1
V: TRBV5-8
DNA: TGTGCCAGCAGCTTGGAACAGGGGGCTGTCACTGAAGCTTTCTTT
CDR3: CASSLEQGAVTEAFF

size: few
length: 15
J: TRBJ2-3
D: TRBD2
V: TRBV19
DNA: TGTGCCAGTAGTGAGGCGGGAGGTTTCACAGATACGCAGTATTTT
CDR3: CASSEAGGFTDTQYF

size: many
length: 11
J: TRBJ1-1
D: .
V: TRBV27
DNA: TGTGCCAGCAGTGGAGGGGACGGAGCTTTCTTT
CDR3: CASSGGDGAFF

size: .
length: 14
J: TRBJ2-5
D: .
V: TRBV9
DNA: TGTGCCAGCAGCCGTGAGGGGGGGGAGGAGACCCAGTACTTC
CDR3: CASSREGGEETQYF

size: .
length: 13
J: TRBJ2-6
D: .
V: TRBV24-1
DNA: TGTGCCACCGAAGAGGCTGGGGCCAACGTCCTGACTTTC
CDR3: CATEEAGANVLTF

size: few
length: 14
J: TRBJ1-2
D: TRBD1
V: TRBV11-3
DNA: TGTGCCAGCAGCTTGGTAACAGGGGGCTATGGCTACACCTTC
CDR3: CASSLVTGGYGYTF

size: .
length: 15
J: TRBJ1-5
D: .
V: TRBV19
DNA: TGTGCCAGTAGTATCAGGACGGACTCAAATCAGCCCCAGCATTTT
CDR3: CASSIRTDSNQPQHF

size: .
length: 16
J: TRBJ1-5
D: TRBD1
V: TRBV6-6
DNA: TGTGCCAGCAGTAATACGGGACAGGGGTTCAATCAGCCCCAGCATTTT
CDR3: CASSNTGQGFNQPQHF

size: .
length: 13
J: TRBJ1-1
D: .
V: TRBV4-1
DNA: TGCGCCAGCAGCCAAGTGACAAAAACTGAAGCTTTCTTT
CDR3: CASSQVTKTEAFF

size: .
length: 16
J: TRBJ1-6
D: TRBD1
V: TRBV27
DNA: TGTGCCAGCAGTCCGACAGGGGCCCTCTATAATTCACCCCTCCACTTT
CDR3: CASSPTGALYNSPLHF

size: .
length: 14
J: TRBJ2-7
D: .
V: TRBV11-3
DNA: TGTGCCAGCAGCTTAGGAAATCGGGAGTCCGAGCAGTACTTC
CDR3: CASSLGNRESEQYF

size: .
length: 14
J: TRBJ1-4
D: .
V: TRBV11-3
DNA: TGTGCCAGCAGCTACGCAGGGGACCGGGGACAACTGTTTTTT
CDR3: CASSYAGDRGQLFF

size: .
length: 15
J: TRBJ2-2
D: .
V: TRBV6-6
DNA: TGTGCCAGCAGGCAAGACAGGTCGAACACCGGGGAGCTGTTTTTT
CDR3: CASRQDRSNTGELFF

size: .
length: 13
J: TRBJ1-6
D: TRBD1
V: TRBV9
DNA: TGTGCCAGCAGCGGCGGACAGGGAGCACCCCTCCACTTT
CDR3: CASSGGQGAPLHF

size: .
length: 14
J: TRBJ2-7
D: .
V: TRBV7-6
DNA: TGTGCCAGCAGCTTGAGACCCCCAGGCTCCGAGCAGTACTTC
CDR3: CASSLRPPGSEQYF

size: .
length: 12
J: TRBJ1-1
D: TRBD1
V: TRBV19
DNA: TGTGCCAGTAGTATGGGCAGGGGGCTTATCGTCTTT
CDR3: CASSMGRGLIVF

size: .
length: 16
J: TRBJ1-5
D: .
V: TRBV4-1
DNA: TGCGCCAGCAGCCAACTTATAGACAGTAGCAATCAGCCCCAGCATTTT
CDR3: CASSQLIDSSNQPQHF

size: .
length: 14
J: TRBJ1-5
D: .
V: TRBV3-1/TRBV3-2
DNA: TGTGCCAGCAGCCAAGAGTACAGGGTTGAGCCCCAGCATTTT
CDR3: CASSQEYRVEPQHF

size: .
length: 14
J: TRBJ2-3
D: TRBD1
V: TRBV30
DNA: TGTGCCTGGGGACGGACAGGGGGTACAGATACGCAGTATTTT
CDR3: CAWGRTGGTDTQYF

size: .
length: 12
J: TRBJ2-1
D: TRBD2
V: TRBV19
DNA: TGTGCCAGTAGTATCGCAGCGGGGGAGCAGTTCTTC
CDR3: CASSIAAGEQFF

size: .
length: 15
J: TRBJ2-1
D: TRBD2
V: TRBV9
DNA: TGTGCCAGCAGCGCCTGGGCGGGAGGGGACAATGAGCAGTTCTTC
CDR3: CASSAWAGGDNEQFF